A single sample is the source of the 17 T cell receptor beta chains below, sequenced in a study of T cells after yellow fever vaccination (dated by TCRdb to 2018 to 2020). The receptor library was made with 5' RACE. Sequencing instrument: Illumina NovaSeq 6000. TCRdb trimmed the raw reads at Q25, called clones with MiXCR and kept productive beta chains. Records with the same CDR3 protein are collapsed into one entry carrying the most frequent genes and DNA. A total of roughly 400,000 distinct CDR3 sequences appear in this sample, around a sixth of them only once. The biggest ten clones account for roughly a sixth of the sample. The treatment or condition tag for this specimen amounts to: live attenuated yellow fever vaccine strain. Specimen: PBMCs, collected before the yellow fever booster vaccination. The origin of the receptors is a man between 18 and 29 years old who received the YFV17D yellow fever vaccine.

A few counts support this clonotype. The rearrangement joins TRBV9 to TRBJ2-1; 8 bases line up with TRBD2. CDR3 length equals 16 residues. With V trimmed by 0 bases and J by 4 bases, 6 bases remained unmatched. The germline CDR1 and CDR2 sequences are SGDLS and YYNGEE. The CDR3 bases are TGTGCCAGCAGCGTAGGCGGCGGGGGGCAATACAATGAGCAGTTCTTC. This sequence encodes CASSVGGGGQYNEQFF.

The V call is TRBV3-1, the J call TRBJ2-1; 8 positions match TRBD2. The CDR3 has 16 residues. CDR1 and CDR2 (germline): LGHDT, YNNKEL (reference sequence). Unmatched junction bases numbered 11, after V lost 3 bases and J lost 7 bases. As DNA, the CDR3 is TGTGCCAGCAGCCATCGTGGCGGGGGGAGTTTGAATGAGCAGTTCTTC. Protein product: CASSHRGGGSLNEQFF.

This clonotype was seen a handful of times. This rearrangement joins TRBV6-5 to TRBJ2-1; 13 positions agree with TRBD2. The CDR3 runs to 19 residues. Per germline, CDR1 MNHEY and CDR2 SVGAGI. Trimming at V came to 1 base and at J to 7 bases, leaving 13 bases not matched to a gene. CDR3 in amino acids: CASSYFRLTSGGAYNEQFF. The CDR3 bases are TGTGCCAGCAGTTACTTTCGCCTAACTAGCGGGGGGGCATATAATGAGCAGTTCTTC.

The CDR3 nucleotides are TGTGCCAGCTCACCATCAGGGACAGTTGAAGCTTTCTTT. Its translation: CASSPSGTVEAFF. This chain connects TRBV18 to TRBJ1-1, with 7 bases fitting TRBD1. CDR3 length: 13 amino acids. Germline V gives CDR1 KGHSH, CDR2 LQKENI. Germline trimming cut 2 bases from V and 7 bases from J; bases unmatched to any gene: 4.

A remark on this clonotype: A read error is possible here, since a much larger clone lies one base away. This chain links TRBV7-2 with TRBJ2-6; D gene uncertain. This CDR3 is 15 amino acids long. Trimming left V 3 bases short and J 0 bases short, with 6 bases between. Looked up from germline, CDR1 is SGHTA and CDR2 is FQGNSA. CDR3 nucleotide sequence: TGTGCCAGCAGCTTCGAGGTCTCTGGGGCCAACGTCCTGACTTTC. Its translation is CASSFEVSGANVLTF.

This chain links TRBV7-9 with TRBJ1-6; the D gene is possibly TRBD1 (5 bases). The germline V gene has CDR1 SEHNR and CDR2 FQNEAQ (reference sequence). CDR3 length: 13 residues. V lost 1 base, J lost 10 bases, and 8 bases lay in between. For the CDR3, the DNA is TGTGCCAGCAGCTTAGGGGACGGATCACCCCTCCACTTT. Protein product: CASSLGDGSPLHF. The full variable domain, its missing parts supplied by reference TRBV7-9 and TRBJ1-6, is DTGVSQNPRHKITKRGQNVTFRCDPISEHNRLYWYRQTLGQGPEFLTYFQNEAQLEKSRLLSDRFSAERPKGSFSTLEIQRTEQGDSAMYLCASSLGDGSPLHFGNGTRLTVT.

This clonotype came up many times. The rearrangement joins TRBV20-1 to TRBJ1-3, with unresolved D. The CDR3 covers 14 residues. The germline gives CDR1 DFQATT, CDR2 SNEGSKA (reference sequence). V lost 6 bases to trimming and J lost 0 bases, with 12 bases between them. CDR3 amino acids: CSALNPDSGNTIYF. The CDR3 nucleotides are TGCAGTGCCCTTAATCCAGACTCTGGAAACACCATATATTTT.

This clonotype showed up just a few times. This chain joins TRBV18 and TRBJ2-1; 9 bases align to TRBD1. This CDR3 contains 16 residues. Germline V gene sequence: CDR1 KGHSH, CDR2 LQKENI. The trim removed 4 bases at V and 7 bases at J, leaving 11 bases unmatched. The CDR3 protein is CASSLIWGQGRNEQFF. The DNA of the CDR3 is TGTGCCAGCTCACTAATTTGGGGACAGGGAAGGAATGAGCAGTTCTTC.

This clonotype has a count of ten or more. CDR3 bases: TGTGCCAGCAGTATAGGACAGGGGGGCACTGAAGCTTTCTTT. This translates into CASSIGQGGTEAFF. The chain uses TRBV28 and TRBJ1-1; 10 nucleotides line up with TRBD1. The V gene end was trimmed by 5 bases and the J gene end by 4 bases; junction bases not matched to a gene: 4. This CDR3 region has 14 residues. The germline CDR1 and CDR2 sequences are MDHEN and SYDVKM.

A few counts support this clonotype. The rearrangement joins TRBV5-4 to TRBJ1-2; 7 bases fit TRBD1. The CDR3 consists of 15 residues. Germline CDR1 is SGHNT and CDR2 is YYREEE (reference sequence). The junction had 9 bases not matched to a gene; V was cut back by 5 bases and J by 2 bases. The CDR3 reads CASRPTRQGNYGYTF. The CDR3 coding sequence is TGTGCCAGCAGACCGACGAGACAGGGAAACTATGGCTACACCTTC.

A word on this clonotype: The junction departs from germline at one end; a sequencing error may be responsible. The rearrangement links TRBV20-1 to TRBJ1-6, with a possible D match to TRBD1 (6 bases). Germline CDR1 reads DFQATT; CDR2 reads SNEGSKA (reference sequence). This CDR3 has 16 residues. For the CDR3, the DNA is TGCAGTGCTCTGGACAGCAAAAGCTCCTATAATTCACCCCCCCACTTT. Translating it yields CSALDSKSSYNSPPHF.

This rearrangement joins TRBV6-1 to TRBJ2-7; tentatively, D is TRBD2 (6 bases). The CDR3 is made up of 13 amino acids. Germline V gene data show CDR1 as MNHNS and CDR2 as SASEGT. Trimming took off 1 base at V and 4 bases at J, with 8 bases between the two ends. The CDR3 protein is CASSEVEGYEQYF. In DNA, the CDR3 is TGTGCCAGCAGTGAAGTGGAGGGATACGAGCAGTACTTC.

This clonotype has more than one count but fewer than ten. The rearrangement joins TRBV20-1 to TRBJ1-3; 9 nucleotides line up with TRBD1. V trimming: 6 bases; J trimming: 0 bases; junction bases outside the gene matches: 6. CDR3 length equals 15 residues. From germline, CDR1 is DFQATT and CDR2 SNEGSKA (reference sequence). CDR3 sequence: CSAPDRGTSGNTIYF. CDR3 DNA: TGCAGTGCACCCGACAGGGGGACCTCTGGAAACACCATATATTTT.

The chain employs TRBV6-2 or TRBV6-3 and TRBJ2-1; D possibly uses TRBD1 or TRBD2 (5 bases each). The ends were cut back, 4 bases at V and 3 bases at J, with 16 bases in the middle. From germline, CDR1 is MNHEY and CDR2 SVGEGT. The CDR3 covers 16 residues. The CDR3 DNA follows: TGTGCCAGCAGTTTTCGGGGCCGACCGCTCTACAATGAGCAGTTCTTC. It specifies CASSFRGRPLYNEQFF.

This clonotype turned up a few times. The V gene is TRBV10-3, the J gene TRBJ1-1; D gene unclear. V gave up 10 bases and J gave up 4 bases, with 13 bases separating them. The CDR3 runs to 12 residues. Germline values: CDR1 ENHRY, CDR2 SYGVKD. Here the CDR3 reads CATATRSTEAFF. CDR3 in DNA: TGTGCCACCGCTACGAGGAGCACTGAAGCTTTCTTT.

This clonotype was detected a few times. The CDR3 loop is CASSLWTQSNTGELFF. The CDR3 DNA sequence: TGTGCCAGCAGTTTATGGACACAGTCGAACACCGGGGAGCTGTTTTTT. The chain links TRBV28 to TRBJ2-2; no clear D. The germline gives CDR1 MDHEN, CDR2 SYDVKM. There are 16 residues in the CDR3. V lost 0 bases to trimming and J lost 0 bases, with 8 bases between them.

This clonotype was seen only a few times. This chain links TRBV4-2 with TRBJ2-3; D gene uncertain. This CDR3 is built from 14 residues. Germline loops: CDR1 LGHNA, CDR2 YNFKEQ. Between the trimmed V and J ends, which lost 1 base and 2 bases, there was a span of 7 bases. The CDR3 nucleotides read TGTGCCAGCAGCCAAGTCGGTTACACAGATACGCAGTATTTT. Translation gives CASSQVGYTDTQYF.